Reported below is one T cell receptor (beta chain). The CDR3 sequence is 17 residues long. Per the germline V gene, CDR1 is SQVTM and CDR2 is ANQGSEA. V was clipped by 0 bases and J by 3 bases; unmatched bases: 10. This specimen comes from a study of shared T cell receptors in the human thymus. The repertoire was sequenced with immunoSEQ multiplex PCR; TCRdb's copy has only in-frame clones and lacks some. Among almost 550,000 clones listed, about four fifths were seen once. These sequences were also reported in another study, on human thymus T cells. That work adds: Those donating were healthy Finnish infants in corrective surgery for congenital heart defects. Thymic resections from corrective heart surgery supplied the tissue. In unrelated individuals, thymic repertoires overlapped highly, according to related research.

This clonotype was obtained from a boy less than two years old with a congenital heart defect. The material sequenced was thymocytes. The J gene is TRBJ2-3, the V gene TRBV29-1; 9 nucleotides align to TRBD1. The CDR3 sequence is CSVEDPITGGATDTQYF. In DNA form, the CDR3 reads TGCAGCGTTGAAGATCCCATAACAGGGGGCGCTACAGATACGCAGTATTTT.